This paragraph reports one T cell receptor (beta chain). The data belong to a study of long-term antiretroviral therapy in people with HIV. The overall study: The earliest specimens came about a decade ahead of the 2015 immediate-ART recommendation.

Deletions cut 1 base from V and 2 bases from J, with 8 bases between. Germline CDR1 and CDR2: SGHNT and YYREEE (reference sequence). There are 14 residues in the CDR3. Running of the v3.0 immunoSEQ assay took place at survey level. Assay: immunoSEQ multiplex PCR; the TCRdb copy retains only in-frame clones and omits some. The sample has approximately 25,000 clones; approximately 93% are singletons. Sequenced here: unsorted PBMCs, sampled 7.6 years after starting antiretroviral therapy. This TCR was sampled from a woman aged 40 to 49 with HIV. V gene TRBV5-4 combines with J gene TRBJ2-3; D possibly corresponds to TRBD1 (5 bases). The CDR3 coding sequence is TGTGCCAGCAGCTTGCAAGGGGTCACAGATACGCAGTATTTT. Its translation is CASSLQGVTDTQYF.